One sample yielded the 21 T cell receptor beta chains listed below, sequenced in a study of cytomegalovirus exposure and HLA in healthy donors. The PCR employed 60 Vbeta primers together with 13 Jbeta primers. Profiling relied on immunoSEQ multiplex PCR, and the TCRdb table lists in-frame clones only, not all of them. Of 200,000 or so clones in the sample, 70% to 80% were seen once. The sample comprised PBMCs. These receptors were collected from a male donor in good health and CMV-seropositive.

The chain carries TRBV10-3 and TRBJ2-2; TRBD1 aligns across 8 bases. V was clipped by 4 bases and J by 4 bases; unmatched bases: 5. This CDR3 is 15 amino acids long. Per germline, CDR1 ENHRY and CDR2 SYGVKD. In DNA form, the CDR3 reads TGTGCCATCAGTGGGCAGGGGGCAGGCACCGGGGAGCTGTTTTTT. Protein sequence: CAISGQGAGTGELFF.

The chain uses TRBV27 and TRBJ1-1; 7 nucleotides line up with TRBD1. Trimming at V came to 5 bases and at J to 5 bases, leaving 5 bases not matched to a gene. The CDR3 runs to 13 residues. CDR1 is MNHEY and CDR2 is SMNVEV in the germline V gene (reference sequence). In DNA form, the CDR3 reads TGTGCCAGCAGTAACAGGGGAAGGACTGAAGCTTTCTTT. Its protein is CASSNRGRTEAFF.

J is TRBJ2-4 and V is TRBV5-4, with 7 bases fitting TRBD1. The CDR3 extends over 16 amino acids. J gave up 0 bases and V 4 bases, and 7 bases lay outside the gene matches. Germline lookup yields CDR1 SGHNT and CDR2 YYREEE (reference sequence). The CDR3 protein is CASSPTGEIAKNIQYF. The CDR3 DNA follows: TGTGCCAGCAGCCCTACAGGGGAAATAGCCAAAAACATTCAGTACTTC.

V and J are TRBV7-8 and TRBJ1-4; D perhaps matches TRBD1 (6 bases). This CDR3 region has 17 residues. The V end lost 1 base, the J end lost 8 bases, and 20 bases lay between the germline ends. The germline CDR1 and CDR2 sequences are SGHVS and FQNEAQ. CDR3 bases: TGTGCCAGCAGCTTAGGTTTGGGGGCGAGAATGGTGGAAAAACTGTTTTTT. Protein sequence: CASSLGLGARMVEKLFF.

The genes are TRBV4-1 and TRBJ1-3; 11 bases match TRBD1. J was trimmed by 8 bases and V by 4 bases; bases with no gene match: 7. There are 15 residues in the CDR3. The germline V gene encodes CDR1 MGHRA and CDR2 YSYEKL. CDR3 residues: CASSLGPGQGDTIYF. CDR3 bases: TGCGCCAGCAGCCTCGGGCCGGGACAGGGGGACACCATATATTTT.

The chain recombines TRBV6-6 with TRBJ1-1; no definite D call. Trimming cost V 6 bases and J 0 bases, with 5 bases left between them. The CDR3 extends over 12 amino acids. The germline V gene encodes CDR1 MNHNY and CDR2 SVGAGI (reference sequence). The CDR3 loop reads CASRRVNTEAFF. The CDR3 DNA is TGTGCCAGCAGACGGGTGAACACTGAAGCTTTCTTT.

The chain recombines TRBV29-1 with TRBJ1-1; 8 bases are a match to TRBD1. J gave up 1 base and V 4 bases, and 2 bases lay outside the gene matches. This CDR3 is 13 amino acids long. CDR1 is SQVTM and CDR2 is ANQGSEA in the germline V gene. The CDR3 loop is CSVARGQNTEAFF. CDR3 coding DNA: TGCAGCGTTGCCAGGGGGCAGAACACTGAAGCTTTCTTT.

The chain has TRBV5-8 and TRBJ1-2, with no clear D. Germline V gene lookup returns CDR1 SGHTS and CDR2 YDEGEE. Trimming took 4 bases from V and 4 from J, leaving 8 bases between them. The CDR3 length is 12 residues. The chain's CDR3 is CASSPSLYGYTF. The CDR3, as DNA: TGTGCCAGCAGCCCCTCCCTCTATGGCTACACCTTC.

The V and J genes are TRBV2 and TRBJ2-5; D remains unclear. From germline, CDR1 is SNHLY and CDR2 FYNNEI. This CDR3 is 13 amino acids long. The V gene lost 1 base and the J gene lost 5 bases, with 8 bases spanning the gap. The DNA of the CDR3 is TGTGCCAGCAGTGAAGTGGGCCGGGAGACCCAGTACTTC. Its translation: CASSEVGRETQYF.

This chain's CDR3 is CASSSPGLLETQYF. The CDR3 nucleotides are TGTGCCAGCAGCTCTCCGGGACTGCTGGAGACCCAGTACTTC. V gene TRBV5-4 combines with J gene TRBJ2-5; D is possibly TRBD2 (6 bases). Germline values: CDR1 SGHNT, CDR2 YYREEE (reference sequence). Trimming cost V 3 bases and J 5 bases, with 14 bases left between them. There are 14 residues in the CDR3.

The CDR3 region is CASSLGLAVYEQYF. In nucleotides, the CDR3 is TGTGCCAGCAGCTTAGGACTAGCGGTCTACGAGCAGTACTTC. The chain joins TRBV27 to TRBJ2-7; 10 positions match TRBD2. Germline V gene lookup returns CDR1 MNHEY and CDR2 SMNVEV (reference sequence). The CDR3 covers 14 residues. After removal of 6 bases from V and 3 bases from J, the junction contained 5 bases not matched to a gene.

The rearrangement uses TRBV19 and TRBJ2-1, with TRBD1 matching 11 bases. The germline gives CDR1 LNHDA, CDR2 SQIVND (reference sequence). V lost 5 bases, J lost 10 bases, and 13 bases stayed unmatched. The CDR3 runs 16 residues. CDR3 DNA: TGTGCCAGTAGTCTCCCGGGACAGGGGGAATTGGAGGAGCAGTTCTTC. Its translation is CASSLPGQGELEEQFF. Full variable domain (remainder filled in from reference TRBV19 and TRBJ2-1): DGGITQSPKYLFRKEGQNVTLSCEQNLNHDAMYWYRQDPGQGLRLIYYSQIVNDFQKGDIAEGYSVSREKKESFPLTVTSAQKNPTAFYLCASSLPGQGELEEQFFGPGTRLTVL.

The chain has TRBV10-3 and TRBJ2-5, with 11 bases matching TRBD2. Losses at the gene ends were 6 bases for V and 7 bases for J; bases not matched to a gene: 7. Germline loops: CDR1 ENHRY, CDR2 SYGVKD. This CDR3 spans 14 amino acids. The CDR3 sequence is CAIRELAGEGTQYF. The CDR3 DNA is TGTGCCATCAGAGAACTAGCGGGGGAGGGGACCCAGTACTTC.

This clone was seen just once. This rearrangement joins TRBV6-4 to TRBJ2-1; D may be TRBD2 (6 bases). CDR3 length: 18 amino acids. CDR1 is MRHNA and CDR2 is SNTAGT in the germline V gene. Trimming pared 7 bases from V and 7 bases from J, leaving 29 bases between. CDR3 coding DNA: TGTGCCAGCACAGCTCCGATTGGGGGGTCGGGCCGTCGGAATGAGCAGTTCTTC. This sequence encodes CASTAPIGGSGRRNEQFF.

The chain links TRBV2 to TRBJ1-5, with D maybe TRBD1 (5 bases). In germline, CDR1 is SNHLY, CDR2 FYNNEI. Deletions cut 5 bases from V and 0 bases from J, with 8 bases between. This CDR3 region has 14 residues. The CDR3 here is CASSPRVSNQPQHF. CDR3 DNA: TGTGCCAGCAGTCCCAGGGTTAGCAATCAGCCCCAGCATTTT.

This clone appeared a single time. The rearrangement uses TRBV4-1 and TRBJ2-7, with 8 bases matching TRBD1. Per the germline V gene, CDR1 is MGHRA and CDR2 is YSYEKL. This CDR3 is built from 13 residues. V gave up 4 bases and J gave up 6 bases; unmatched junction bases: 5. The CDR3 DNA follows: TGCGCCAGCAGCCCCCTGGACAGGGCCGAGCAGTACTTC. Translated: CASSPLDRAEQYF.

This chain links TRBV18 with TRBJ2-7; a weak D match, TRBD1 (5 bases). There are 14 residues in the CDR3. CDR1 is KGHSH, CDR2 LQKENI, per germline. With 6 bases removed from V and 3 bases from J, the gap between germline ends came to 15 bases. CDR3 in DNA: TGTGCCAGCTCCCAGGGCCGTAGAGGCTACGAGCAGTACTTC. As protein: CASSQGRRGYEQYF.

This clone was observed a few times. The chain couples TRBV6-5 to TRBJ1-1, with TRBD1 as a possible D gene (6 bases). CDR3 length: 12 amino acids. In germline, CDR1 is MNHEY, CDR2 SVGAGI. Trimming cost V 2 bases and J 10 bases, with 11 bases left between them. The CDR3 loop reads CASSYRGAGAFF. CDR3 bases: TGTGCCAGCAGTTACCGGGGGGCGGGAGCTTTCTTT.

This chain links TRBV6-5 with TRBJ1-3, with a tentative D call TRBD1 (5 bases). Trimming left V 4 bases short and J 1 base short, with 8 bases between. This CDR3 region has 14 residues. The germline V gene has CDR1 MNHEY and CDR2 SVGAGI. CDR3 amino acids: CASSLNRSGNTIYF. CDR3 in DNA: TGTGCCAGCAGTTTGAACAGGTCTGGAAACACCATATATTTT.

This clone was counted between two and nine times. The chain employs TRBV5-1 and TRBJ2-3; 11 bases are a match to TRBD2. After removal of 3 bases from V and 6 bases from J, the junction contained 9 bases not matched to a gene. This CDR3 spans 16 amino acids. From germline, CDR1 is SGHRS and CDR2 YFSETQ. The CDR3 loop is CASSSEPLAGVDTQYF. Written as DNA, the CDR3 is TGCGCCAGCAGCTCAGAACCACTAGCGGGAGTTGATACGCAGTATTTT.

The CDR3 nucleotides are TGTGCCAGCAGCTACCGGAGAATAAGCTCCTACGAGCAGTACTTC. Amino acid sequence: CASSYRRISSYEQYF. V and J are TRBV5-6 and TRBJ2-5; D unresolved. The J call may be incorrect, as the DNA end agrees better with TRBJ2-7. The CDR3 extends over 15 amino acids. The germline V gene has CDR1 SGHDT and CDR2 YYEEEE.